The 11 T cell receptor beta chains below were found in one sample sequenced in a study of CD8 T cells in Susac syndrome. Random-hexamer reverse transcription was applied to about 0.5 to 1 ug RNA. TCRdb passed the immunoSEQ multiplex PCR reads through MiXCR, listing each CDR3 protein once. The sample lists approximately 300,000 distinct CDR3 sequences; approximately 85% were seen once. Sequenced input: CD8+ T cells from PBMCs. The receptors come from a human donor with multiple sclerosis.

V gene TRBV4-3 combines with J gene TRBJ1-4; 10 bases line up with TRBD1. Per germline, CDR1 LGHNA and CDR2 YSLEER. The CDR3 is made up of 16 amino acids. Germline trimming cut 1 base from V and 8 bases from J; bases unmatched to any gene: 7. The CDR3 is CASSQGRQGAEEKLFF. The CDR3 coding sequence is TGCGCCAGCAGCCAAGGTCGACAGGGGGCCGAGGAAAAACTGTTTTTT.

The chain recombines TRBV4-3 with TRBJ2-3; D tentatively fits TRBD1 or TRBD2 (6 bases each). There are 20 residues in the CDR3. The V and J ends lost 0 bases and 3 bases respectively, with 25 bases between them. The V gene's germline CDR1 is LGHNA and CDR2 YSLEER. CDR3 sequence: CASSQDSGLPGERSTDTQYF. The CDR3 DNA follows: TGCGCCAGCAGCCAAGATTCGGGACTTCCAGGGGAGCGGAGTACAGATACGCAGTATTTT.

J is TRBJ2-7 and V is TRBV7-2; 8 bases fit TRBD2. From germline, CDR1 is SGHTA and CDR2 FQGNSA. CDR3 size: 15 residues. Unmatched junction bases numbered 11, after V lost 5 bases and J lost 5 bases. Here the CDR3 reads CASSLFVGRVDEQYF. CDR3 coding DNA: TGTGCCAGCAGCCTTTTTGTCGGGAGGGTCGACGAGCAGTACTTC.

The rearrangement links TRBV7-9 to TRBJ1-2; D not resolved. CDR1 and CDR2 (germline): SEHNR, FQNEAQ (reference sequence). CDR3 length: 11 residues. V lost 10 bases and J lost 4, with 10 bases in between. The CDR3 nucleotides are TGTGCCACTACAGATTCCTATGGCTACACCTTC. Protein sequence: CATTDSYGYTF.

This clonotype was counted between two and nine times. The genes are TRBV3-1 and TRBJ2-5, with D perhaps TRBD2 (5 bases). V dropped 0 bases and J dropped 4 bases, with 18 bases sitting between them. This CDR3 comprises 17 residues. CDR1 LGHDT and CDR2 YNNKEL come from the germline V gene (reference sequence). CDR3 sequence (DNA): TGTGCCAGCAGCCAAGATCGGGAACAGTCTGAGGGAGAGACCCAGTACTTC. Translation: CASSQDREQSEGETQYF.

The rearrangement uses TRBV9 and TRBJ1-1; 8 bases are a match to TRBD1. V lost 0 bases and J lost 0; bases outside the gene matches: 13. This CDR3 comprises 19 residues. CDR1 is SGDLS and CDR2 is YYNGEE in the germline V gene. CDR3 sequence reads: CASSVGDRLDEGMNTEAFF. The CDR3 coding sequence is TGTGCCAGCAGCGTAGGGGACAGGTTGGACGAGGGAATGAACACTGAAGCTTTCTTT.

The chain employs TRBV24-1 and TRBJ2-7; tentatively, D is TRBD2 (5 bases). Looked up from germline, CDR1 is KGHDR and CDR2 is SFDVKD. The V and J ends lost 4 bases and 2 bases respectively, with 14 bases between them. The CDR3 has 15 residues. The CDR3, as DNA: TGTGCCACCAGTGACCCCGAGGGTAACGCCTACGAGCAGTACTTC. Translation gives CATSDPEGNAYEQYF.

The chain employs TRBV20-1 and TRBJ1-5; no clear D gene. The CDR3 covers 14 residues. V lost 0 bases and J 4 bases, leaving 10 bases between the germline ends. Germline CDR1 DFQATT, CDR2 SNEGSKA (reference sequence). The chain's CDR3 is CSAREGLLNQPQHF. The CDR3 nucleotides are TGCAGTGCTAGAGAAGGGCTGTTAAATCAGCCCCAGCATTTT.

This clonotype has only one observation. The chain joins TRBV6-2 or TRBV6-3 to TRBJ2-7, with TRBD2 as a possible D gene (5 bases). Deletions cut 4 bases from V and 0 bases from J, with 16 bases between. The CDR3 covers 16 residues. Looked up from germline, CDR1 is MNHEY and CDR2 is SVGEGT. The CDR3: CASSFSGLDNSYEQYF. The CDR3 coding sequence is TGTGCCAGCAGTTTTTCAGGACTGGATAACTCCTACGAGCAGTACTTC.

This clonotype was detected once. The chain combines TRBV19 with TRBJ1-5; D remains ambiguous. The CDR3 runs 16 residues. Trimming cost V 7 bases and J 4 bases, with 20 bases left between them. The germline CDR1 and CDR2 sequences are LNHDA and SQIVND (reference sequence). CDR3 region: CASTDYTPFGNQPQHF. The CDR3 nucleotides read TGTGCCAGTACCGACTACACACCGTTCGGGAATCAGCCCCAGCATTTT.

This clonotype was observed once. V and J are TRBV7-9 and TRBJ2-5; 13 bases match TRBD2. Germline values: CDR1 SEHNR, CDR2 FQNEAQ (reference sequence). V trimming: 2 bases; J trimming: 5 bases; junction bases outside the gene matches: 14. CDR3 length: 19 residues. As DNA, the CDR3 is TGTGCCAGCAGCTTATTGCCTCTGACTAGCGGGAGGCTGCGGGAGACCCAGTACTTC. Protein product: CASSLLPLTSGRLRETQYF.